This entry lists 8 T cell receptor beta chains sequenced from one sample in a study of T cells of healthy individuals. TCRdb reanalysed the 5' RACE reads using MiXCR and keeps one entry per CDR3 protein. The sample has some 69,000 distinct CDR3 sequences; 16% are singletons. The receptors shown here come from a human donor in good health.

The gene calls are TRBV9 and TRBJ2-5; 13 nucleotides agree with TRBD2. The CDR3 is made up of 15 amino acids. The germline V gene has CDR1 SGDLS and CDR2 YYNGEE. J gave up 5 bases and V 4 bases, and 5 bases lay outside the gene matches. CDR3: CASSIGTSGMETQYF. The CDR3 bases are TGTGCCAGCAGCATCGGGACTAGCGGGATGGAGACCCAGTACTTC.

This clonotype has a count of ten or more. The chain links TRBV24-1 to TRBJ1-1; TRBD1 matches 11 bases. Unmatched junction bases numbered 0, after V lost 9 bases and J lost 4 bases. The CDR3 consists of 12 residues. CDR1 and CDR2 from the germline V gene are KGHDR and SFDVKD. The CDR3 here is CATGTGGTEAFF. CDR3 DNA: TGTGCCACCGGGACAGGGGGCACTGAAGCTTTCTTT.

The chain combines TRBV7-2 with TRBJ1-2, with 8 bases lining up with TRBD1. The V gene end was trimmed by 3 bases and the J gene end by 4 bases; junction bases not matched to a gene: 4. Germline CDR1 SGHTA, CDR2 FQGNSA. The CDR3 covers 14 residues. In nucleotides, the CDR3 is TGTGCCAGCAGCTTTGGGCAGGGGGCCTATGGCTACACCTTC. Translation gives CASSFGQGAYGYTF.

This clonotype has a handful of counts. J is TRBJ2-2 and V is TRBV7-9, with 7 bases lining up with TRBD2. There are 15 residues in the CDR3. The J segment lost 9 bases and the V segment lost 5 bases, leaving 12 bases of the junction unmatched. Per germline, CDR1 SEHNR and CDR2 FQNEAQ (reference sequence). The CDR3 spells CASSRGLVGPRELFF. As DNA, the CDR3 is TGTGCCAGCAGCCGCGGACTAGTGGGGCCACGGGAGCTGTTTTTT.

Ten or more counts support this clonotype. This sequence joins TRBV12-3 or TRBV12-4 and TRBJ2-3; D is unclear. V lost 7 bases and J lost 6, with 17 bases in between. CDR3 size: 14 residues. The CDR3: CASTLSSAADTQYF. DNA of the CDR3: TGTGCCAGCACCCTTAGCTCGGCCGCGGATACGCAGTATTTT.

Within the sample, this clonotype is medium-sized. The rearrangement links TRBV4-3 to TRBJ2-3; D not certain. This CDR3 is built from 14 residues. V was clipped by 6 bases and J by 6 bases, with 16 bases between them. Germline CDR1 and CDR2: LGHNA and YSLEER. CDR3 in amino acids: CASSLNSGSDTQYF. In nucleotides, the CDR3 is TGCGCCAGCAGTCTCAACTCCGGTTCCGATACGCAGTATTTT.

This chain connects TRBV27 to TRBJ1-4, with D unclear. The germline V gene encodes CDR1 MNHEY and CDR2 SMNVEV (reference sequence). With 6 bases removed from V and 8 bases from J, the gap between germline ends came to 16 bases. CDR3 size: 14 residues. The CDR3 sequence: CASSGGIEGEKLFF. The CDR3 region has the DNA TGTGCCAGCAGCGGAGGGATAGAGGGCGAAAAACTGTTTTTT.

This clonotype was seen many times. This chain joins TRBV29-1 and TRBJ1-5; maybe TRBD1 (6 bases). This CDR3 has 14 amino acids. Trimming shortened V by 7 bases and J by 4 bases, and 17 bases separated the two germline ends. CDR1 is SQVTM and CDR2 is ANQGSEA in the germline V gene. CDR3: CSALFGTTNQPQHF. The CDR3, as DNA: TGCAGCGCCCTTTTCGGGACAACTAATCAGCCCCAGCATTTT.